This is a list of T cell receptor beta chains from one sample in a study of blood T cell repertoires in COVID-19. Sequencing was performed with immunoSEQ multiplex PCR; in TCRdb, only in-frame clones are kept and a portion is missing. The sample carries a few hundred thousand clones, roughly nine tenths recorded once. Input material: peripheral blood. The receptors originated from a woman between 40 and 50 years old who had recovered from COVID-19. Each CDR3 is given with its conserved first and last residue. A D gene is named only where the DNA matches it firmly.

d_gene	v_gene	j_gene	CDR3aa
TRBD2	TRBV12-3/TRBV12-4	TRBJ2-4	CASSPSGEYIQYF
.	TRBV6-1	TRBJ1-2	CASSDLQDAGYGYTF
TRBD1	TRBV19	TRBJ2-3	CASSARTGGGEDTQYF
.	TRBV27	TRBJ1-6	CASSLAADYNSPLHF
.	TRBV5-6	TRBJ1-6	CASSLVRASSSYNSPLHF
TRBD1	TRBV28	TRBJ1-5	CASSLPGQIGNQPQHF
.	TRBV5-8	TRBJ1-5	CASSFSTWSLQPQHF
.	TRBV11-3	TRBJ2-6	CASSSGTGGANVLTF
TRBD1	TRBV7-9	TRBJ2-7	CASSATGDEQYF
TRBD1	TRBV19	TRBJ2-1	CASTPRGTASYNEQFF
TRBD1	TRBV5-1	TRBJ2-5	CASNPGTGEVTQYF
.	TRBV5-1	TRBJ1-2	CASSRGLTYTF
.	TRBV24-1	TRBJ2-2	CATSDLGAVTGELFF
TRBD2	TRBV10-1	TRBJ2-1	CASSTNGVAGEEQFF
TRBD2	TRBV2	TRBJ2-5	CASRGTSGSSETQYF
.	TRBV19	TRBJ2-6	CASLKGGSGANVLTF
.	TRBV10-2	TRBJ1-2	CASSELYGYTF
.	TRBV10-3	TRBJ2-2	CAISESGPKITGELFF
TRBD2	TRBV9	TRBJ2-1	CASSFQSGGAYNEQFF
.	TRBV11-2	TRBJ1-2	CASSSVYGYTF
TRBD1	TRBV2	TRBJ1-1	CATQKTGGNTEAFF
TRBD1	TRBV29-1	TRBJ2-2	CSVAETGSGGELFF
TRBD2	TRBV6-1	TRBJ2-1	CASSASTGSGAIYNEQFF
.	TRBV19	TRBJ2-2	CASSISQGSNTGELFF
TRBD1	TRBV5-1	TRBJ2-2	CASSRGTENTGELFF
.	TRBV7-8	TRBJ2-2	CASSLTGFDGELFF
.	TRBV28	TRBJ1-2	CASMGRISGYGYTF
.	TRBV18	TRBJ2-2	CASSLDTTPTGELFF
TRBD1	TRBV10-3	TRBJ2-7	CAISRISGQIFYEQYF
.	TRBV5-1	TRBJ1-6	CASSLDVPGNNSPLHF
.	TRBV2	TRBJ1-3	CASSVDRSSGNTIYF
.	TRBV5-6	TRBJ1-2	CASSPGRVGGYTF
TRBD1	TRBV11-2	TRBJ1-2	CASSLERTGLYGYTF
TRBD2	TRBV10-3	TRBJ2-1	CAIRREPHNEQFF
TRBD1	TRBV19	TRBJ1-4	CASSIQGAVNEKLFF
.	TRBV2	TRBJ2-5	CASSEMDRETQYF
TRBD2	TRBV4-2	TRBJ2-3	CASSHGLAGGRSSTDTQYF
TRBD2	TRBV9	TRBJ2-1	CASSAGLAGGPKGNEQFF
.	TRBV6-2/TRBV6-3	TRBJ1-2	CASSFEGAQDRYTF
TRBD2	TRBV10-3	TRBJ2-2	CAISEWGGPNTGELFF
.	TRBV5-1	TRBJ2-5	CASSGFEEETQYF
TRBD1	TRBV6-5	TRBJ1-2	CASRNRGSGYTF
.	TRBV2	TRBJ1-1	CASSESEGETEAFF
.	TRBV2	TRBJ1-2	CASTGDGNYGYTF
.	TRBV21-1	TRBJ2-5	CASTHRTRDRWAQYF
.	TRBV5-5	TRBJ1-5	CASSFDTGAGGQPQHF
.	TRBV7-3	TRBJ2-1	CASSFGYNEQFF
TRBD2	TRBV24-1	TRBJ2-3	CATSSGTSLYF
.	TRBV6-5	TRBJ2-3	CASSPRLADTQYF
TRBD2	TRBV5-6	TRBJ2-2	CASTLTSGRGTGELFF
TRBD1	TRBV30	TRBJ2-5	CAANTGTGEETQYF
.	TRBV29-1	TRBJ2-7	CSVEKPPYEQYF
TRBD1	TRBV30	TRBJ2-2	CAWSVFGTGLIGELFF
.	TRBV18	TRBJ2-3	CASSPGRADTQYF
.	TRBV7-6	TRBJ2-3	CASSPWGQREMGTDTQYF
TRBD2	TRBV6-2/TRBV6-3	TRBJ2-7	CASSLGVLAGTYSYEQYF
.	TRBV19	TRBJ2-1	CATSRHYNEQFF
.	TRBV11-3	TRBJ2-1	CASSLEGSGSRPNNEQFF
.	TRBV28	TRBJ1-5	CASSFSANQPQHF
TRBD1	TRBV6-5	TRBJ1-6	CASSYWGQGTSPLHF